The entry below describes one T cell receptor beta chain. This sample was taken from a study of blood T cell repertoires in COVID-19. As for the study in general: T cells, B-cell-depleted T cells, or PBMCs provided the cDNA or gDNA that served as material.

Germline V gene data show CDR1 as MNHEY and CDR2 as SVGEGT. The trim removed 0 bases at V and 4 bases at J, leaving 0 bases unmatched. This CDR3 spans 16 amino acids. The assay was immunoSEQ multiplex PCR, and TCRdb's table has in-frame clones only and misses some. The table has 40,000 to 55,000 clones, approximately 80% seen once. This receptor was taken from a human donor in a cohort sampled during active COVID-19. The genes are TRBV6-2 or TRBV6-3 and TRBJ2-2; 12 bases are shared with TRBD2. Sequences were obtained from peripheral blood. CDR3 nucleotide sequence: TGTGCCAGCAGTTACTCACTAGCGGGAGGCACCGGGGAGCTGTTTTTT. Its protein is CASSYSLAGGTGELFF.